This entry features one T cell receptor (beta chain) sequence. Germline-derived CDR1 and CDR2 are MDHEN and SYDVKM. V was pared by 3 bases and J by 0 bases, with 9 bases between. There are 15 residues in the CDR3. The record originates from a study of primary melanoma T cells and metastatic recurrence. Profiled with immunoSEQ multiplex PCR; TCRdb holds only in-frame clones, not every one. In the table there are approximately 160 clones, around 81% of which are singletons. The source of this sequence is a human donor with melanoma. This sequence joins TRBV28 and TRBJ1-3; D is undetermined. The sequenced sample was melanoma tumor tissue. The CDR3 here is CASSFTASSGNTIYF. DNA for the CDR3: TGTGCCAGCAGTTTCACAGCGAGCTCTGGAAACACCATATATTTT.